Each of the 6 T cell receptor beta chains below was sequenced from the same sample in a study of regulatory T cells in long-lasting Graves disease. Arm-PCR of CDR3 regions and iRepertoire HTBI primers were the basis on which TCR beta libraries were built. TCRdb recomputed calls from the multiplex PCR reads with MiXCR, one row per CDR3 protein. The table includes 300,000 to 400,000 distinct CDR3 sequences, 15% detected once. Documented time point: newly diagnosed GD, antithyroid drugs for less than 3 months. Following extraction of RNA from PBMCs, that RNA was used to make the TCR library. Here the sequenced sample was peripheral blood mononuclear cells (PBMCs), taken at new diagnosis, from a patient treated with antithyroid drugs. The receptors derive from a female donor with Graves disease.

At least ten counts were recorded for this clonotype. The chain uses TRBV7-2 and TRBJ1-1, with 7 bases lining up with TRBD1. Looked up from germline, CDR1 is SGHTA and CDR2 is FQGNSA. The trim removed 1 base at V and 3 bases at J, leaving 8 bases unmatched. The CDR3 length is 16 residues. The CDR3, as DNA: TGTGCCAGCAGCTTAGGGCTTCCAGGGGGAGACACTGAAGCTTTCTTT. Translating it yields CASSLGLPGGDTEAFF.

This clonotype was seen ten or more times. The chain employs TRBV15 and TRBJ2-5, with D perhaps TRBD1 (5 bases). Germline values: CDR1 LNHNV, CDR2 YYDKDF (reference sequence). The CDR3 is 15 residues long. V was clipped by 0 bases and J by 4 bases, with 12 bases between them. In DNA, the CDR3 is TGTGCCACCAGCAGAGATAAGGGAAGGGGAGAGACCCAGTACTTC. Translation: CATSRDKGRGETQYF.

This clonotype appeared many times. The chain is built from TRBV28 and TRBJ2-7; D not certain. The CDR3 sequence is 13 residues long. The V and J ends lost 5 bases and 9 bases respectively, with 17 bases between them. The germline gives CDR1 MDHEN, CDR2 SYDVKM. The CDR3 is CASSEPTFRVQYF. The CDR3 nucleotides read TGTGCCAGCAGTGAACCCACCTTTCGCGTGCAGTACTTC.

The sample holds many counts of this clonotype. V and J are TRBV27 and TRBJ2-3, with 12 bases aligning to TRBD2. Unmatched junction bases numbered 11, after V lost 6 bases and J lost 1 base. The length of the CDR3 is 18 residues. CDR1 MNHEY and CDR2 SMNVEV come from the germline V gene (reference sequence). In DNA, the CDR3 is TGTGCCAGCAGAAAGCGACTAGCGGGAGAGCGCGGCACAGATACGCAGTATTTT. It codes for CASRKRLAGERGTDTQYF.

This clonotype was seen many times. The V call is TRBV6-9, the J call TRBJ2-3; no firm D call. CDR1 is MNHGY, CDR2 SVAAGI, per germline. This CDR3 has 16 residues. V gave up 4 bases and J gave up 0 bases, with 14 bases separating them. In DNA form, the CDR3 reads TGTGCCAGCAGTTCGGCGCGAGAAGTTAGCACAGATACGCAGTATTTT. Protein sequence: CASSSAREVSTDTQYF.

In this sample, this clonotype turned up many times. J is TRBJ1-5 and V is TRBV6-2 or TRBV6-3; D is unresolved. This CDR3 spans 17 amino acids. Germline CDR1 reads MNHEY; CDR2 reads SVGEGT. The V and J ends lost 0 bases and 5 bases respectively, with 17 bases between them. In DNA form, the CDR3 reads TGTGCCAGCAGTTACTCGATGGCAGGCCCAAAAGATCAGCCCCAGCATTTT. As protein: CASSYSMAGPKDQPQHF.